This TCR beta chain comes out of a study of tumor-infiltrating lymphocytes in localized non-small cell lung cancer (dated by TCRdb to 2020 to 2023). Background for the entire study: Patients whose samples were collected after neoadjuvant chemotherapy, as well as both smokers and never-smokers and several histologies, were included in the cohort. Each patient contributed resected tumor tissue and uninvolved lung tissue from the same patient, described as non-adjacent to the tumor. TCR sequencing was one of several integrated assays, alongside flow cytometry, multiplex immunofluorescence, RNA-seq, exome sequencing and proteomics, applied to the same patients. The overall ICON cohort was composed of about 150 surgical patients with localized non-small cell lung cancer whose tumors were resected. For approximately 50 patients, immunoSEQ T-cell fraction was compared between paired tumor and uninvolved lung. Study-wide conclusions, independent of this receptor: Because different assays used different pieces of the same tissue, intratumor heterogeneity could not be separated from technical variation. Tumor T-cell fraction from TCR sequencing was not associated with recurrence-free survival (p = 0.61). Since assay coverage differed from patient to patient depending on how much tissue was available, TCR sequencing was done for only a subset of the cohort. Consistent with immunofluorescence CD3 counts, TCRbeta sequencing supported greater T cell infiltration in tumors than in uninvolved lung tissue. No difference in TCR-derived T-cell fraction was observed between the flow cytometry-defined immunotypes IM1 (good prognosis) and IM2 (poor prognosis).

V ends up 2 bases short and J 4 bases short, with an unmatched junction base count of 8. According to the germline V gene, CDR1 reads MNHEY and CDR2 reads SVGAGI. From its cysteine to its phenylalanine, the CDR3 spans 16 amino acids. Only the CDR3 portion is preserved as DNA: 48 bases, with reading frame beginning at the first base. TCR sequencing with the immunoSEQ assay provided the T-cell fraction in tumor and uninvolved lung tissue. On the authors' methods: For survival analysis, patients were split into high (upper tertile) and low (lower two tertiles) T-cell fraction groups and compared by log-rank test. A signed-rank test was used to test differences in T-cell fraction between paired tumor and uninvolved lung samples. TCRdb mirrors the immuneACCESS table, restricted to in-frame sequences. Some clones are absent from its copies; in checked studies, under half trace to an unresolved V gene, and the reason for the others is unknown. Clonal size and the V and J genes are those of that table, whereas D and trimming came from the DNA. The sample data list 10,000 to 15,000 clones, and 65% to 85% of these were observed just once. The leading ten clones occupy 10% to 15% of the sample.

With regard to this clone: Its cognate antigen has yet to be identified. One base away there is no much larger clone; base qualities are not given.

ICON enrollment began in 2016, and the last patient was enrolled in 2018. From a subcohort of some 80 patients, fresh tumor and matched uninvolved tissue were collected for in-depth immune analyses, including TCR sequencing. DNA for TCR sequencing was isolated from bulk tissue, and no cell sorting was done. The specimen sequenced was lung tumor tissue. Rearrangement joined TRBV6-5 to TRBJ1-3; 7 bases in the junction line up with TRBD1. This TCR derives from a human donor with non-small cell lung cancer. The DNA is as follows: TGTGCCAGCAGTTACCGTGCGGGGACAGCAGGAAACACCATATATTTT. It is translated as CASSYRAGTAGNTIYF.